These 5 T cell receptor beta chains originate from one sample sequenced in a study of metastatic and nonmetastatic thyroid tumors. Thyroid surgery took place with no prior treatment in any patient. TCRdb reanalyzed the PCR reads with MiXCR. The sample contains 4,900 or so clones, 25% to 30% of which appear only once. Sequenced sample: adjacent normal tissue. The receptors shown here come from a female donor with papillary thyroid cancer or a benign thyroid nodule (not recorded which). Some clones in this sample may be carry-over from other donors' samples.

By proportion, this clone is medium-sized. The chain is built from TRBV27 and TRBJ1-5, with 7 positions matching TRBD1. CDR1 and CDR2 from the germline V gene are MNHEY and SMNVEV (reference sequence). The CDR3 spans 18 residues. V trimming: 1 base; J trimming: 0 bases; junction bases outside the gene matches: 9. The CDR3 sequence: CASSLLGQLEYSNQPQHF. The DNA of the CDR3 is TGTGCCAGCAGTTTATTGGGACAGCTCGAGTATAGCAATCAGCCCCAGCATTTT.

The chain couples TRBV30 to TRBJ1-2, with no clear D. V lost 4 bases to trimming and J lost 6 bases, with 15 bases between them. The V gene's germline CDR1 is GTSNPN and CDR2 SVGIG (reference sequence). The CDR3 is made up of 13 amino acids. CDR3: CAWKEAGSHGYTF. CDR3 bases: TGTGCCTGGAAGGAAGCGGGGAGCCATGGCTACACCTTC.

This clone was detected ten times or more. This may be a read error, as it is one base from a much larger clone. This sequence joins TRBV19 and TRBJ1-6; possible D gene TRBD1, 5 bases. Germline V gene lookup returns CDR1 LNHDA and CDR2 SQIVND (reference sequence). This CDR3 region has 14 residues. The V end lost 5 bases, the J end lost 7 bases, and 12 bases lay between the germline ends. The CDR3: CASSSGRVNSPLHF. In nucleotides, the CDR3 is TGTGCCAGTAGTTCGGGCAGGGTGAATTCACCCCTCCACTTT.

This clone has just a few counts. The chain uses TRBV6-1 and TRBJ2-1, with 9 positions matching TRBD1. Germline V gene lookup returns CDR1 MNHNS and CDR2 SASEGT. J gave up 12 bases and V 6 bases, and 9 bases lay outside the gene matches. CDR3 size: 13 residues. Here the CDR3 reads CASRQGAGPVQFF. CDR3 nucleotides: TGTGCCAGCAGACAGGGGGCTGGTCCCGTGCAGTTCTTC.

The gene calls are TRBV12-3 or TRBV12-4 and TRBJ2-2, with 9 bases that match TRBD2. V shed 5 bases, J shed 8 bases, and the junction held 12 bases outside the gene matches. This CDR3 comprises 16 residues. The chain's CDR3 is CASSPVSGSGSGELFF. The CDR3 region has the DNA TGTGCCAGCAGTCCCGTTAGCGGGAGTGGATCGGGGGAGCTGTTTTTT.